These T cell receptor beta chains were read from a single sample in a study of shared clonotypes between healthy human individuals. Sequencing was performed with immunoSEQ multiplex PCR; in TCRdb, only in-frame clones are kept and a portion is missing. The sample holds around 2.3 million clones, 90% to 96% seen once. The sequenced sample was naive CD4+ T cells sorted from blood. All receptors come from a man younger than 35 in good health. Both conserved end residues are part of each CDR3. D genes are given only for firm matches. Only some rows state a clone size, as once, few, many or a class for expanded clones.

d_gene	abundance	j_gene	v_gene	CDR3nt	CDR3aa
TRBD1	NA	TRBJ1-2	TRBV18	TGTGCCAGCTCACCACGGACAGGGGATGGCTACACCTTC	CASSPRTGDGYTF
NA	NA	TRBJ2-7	TRBV5-1	TGCGCCAGCAGCCCTACGACAGGCGCATCGGAGCAGTACTTC	CASSPTTGASEQYF
TRBD1	NA	TRBJ1-5	TRBV6-1	TGTGCCAGCAGTGTACAGGGGCCCGGCAATCAGCCCCAGCATTTT	CASSVQGPGNQPQHF
TRBD2	NA	TRBJ2-7	TRBV6-6	TGTGCCACCGTGACTAGCGGAACCTACGAGCAGTACTTC	CATVTSGTYEQYF
TRBD2	NA	TRBJ2-2	TRBV7-9	TGTGCCAGCAGCCCAACTCTGGGTAGCGGGAGTGGCACCGGGGAGCTGTTTTTT	CASSPTLGSGSGTGELFF
NA	NA	TRBJ1-4	TRBV18	TGTGCCAGCTCACCACCGTTTGGCGAAAAACTGTTTTTT	CASSPPFGEKLFF
NA	NA	TRBJ2-7	TRBV6-5	TGTGCCAGCAGTTACAGAATGGCAGGATACGAGCAGTACTTC	CASSYRMAGYEQYF
TRBD2	once	TRBJ2-1	TRBV5-4	TGTGCCAGCAGCTTGGAAGGGCTAGCGGGTGTCAATGAGCAGTTCTTC	CASSLEGLAGVNEQFF
TRBD2	NA	TRBJ2-5	TRBV7-9	TGTGCCAGCAGCTTGGCACTAGCGGGGGGACGGGAGACCCAGTACTTC	CASSLALAGGRETQYF
NA	NA	TRBJ2-3	TRBV19	TGTGCCAGTAGTATCCAGGGAGGAGGAGATACGCAGTATTTT	CASSIQGGGDTQYF
NA	NA	TRBJ2-7	TRBV27	TGTGCCAGCAGTTTCAGGGAGACCTACGAGCAGTACTTC	CASSFRETYEQYF
NA	NA	TRBJ1-1	TRBV6-6	TGTGCCAGCAGTTTTGAGATGAACACTGAAGCTTTCTTT	CASSFEMNTEAFF
NA	NA	TRBJ2-6	TRBV5-1	TGCGCCAGCAGCTCGTCATCGTCTGGGGCCAACGTCCTGACTTTC	CASSSSSSGANVLTF
NA	NA	TRBJ2-3	TRBV11-2	TGTGCCAGCAGCAGGAATACAGGGCCAGATACGCAGTATTTT	CASSRNTGPDTQYF
TRBD2	NA	TRBJ2-5	TRBV7-2	TGTGCCAGCAGCTCGGGGAGCGGGAGAGGCGAGACCCAGTACTTC	CASSSGSGRGETQYF
NA	NA	TRBJ1-3	TRBV6-1	TGTGCCAGCAGTGGGGTAGACTACTCTGGAAACACCATATATTTT	CASSGVDYSGNTIYF
NA	NA	TRBJ2-1	TRBV4-1	TGCGCCAGCAGCCGGCCCCCCACCGAGAGCTCCTACAATGAGCAGTTCTTC	CASSRPPTESSYNEQFF
TRBD1	NA	TRBJ1-2	TRBV30	TGTGCCTGGAACACAGGGGGCGTTAACTATGGCTACACCTTC	CAWNTGGVNYGYTF
NA	few	TRBJ1-1	TRBV6-5	TGTGCCAGCAGTACACAAGATAACACTGAAGCTTTCTTT	CASSTQDNTEAFF
TRBD2	NA	TRBJ2-7	TRBV7-9	TGTGCCAGCAGCCCTAGCGGGAGGGCTTTCTACGAGCAGTACTTC	CASSPSGRAFYEQYF
NA	NA	TRBJ1-4	TRBV28	TGTGCCAGCAGTTTACTAGGAAGAGGGGCAACTAATGAAAAACTGTTTTTT	CASSLLGRGATNEKLFF
TRBD1	NA	TRBJ2-5	TRBV7-6	TGTGCCAGCAGCCCGGGGACAGTTGATCCGGAGACCCAGTACTTC	CASSPGTVDPETQYF